This TCR beta chain was profiled in a study of CD8 T cells in Susac syndrome. Random hexamers primed reverse transcription of about 0.5 to 1 ug RNA. MiXCR, applied by TCRdb to the immunoSEQ multiplex PCR reads, yields one record per CDR3 protein. The sample lists 140,000 to 150,000 distinct CDR3 sequences; around 94% were seen once. The CDR3 length is 16 residues. Trimming removed 3 bases from V and 7 bases from J, with 18 bases in between. Germline V gene data show CDR1 as SNHLY and CDR2 as FYNNEI. The sample was CD4+ T cells from PBMCs. The receptor was derived from a human donor in good health. The chain uses TRBV2 and TRBJ2-2; possible D gene TRBD1, 5 bases. The CDR3, as DNA: TGTGCCAGCAGTGACTACACCTTGACAGATATCGGGGAGCTGTTTTTT. Protein product: CASSDYTLTDIGELFF.